This T cell receptor beta chain was found in a study of metastatic and nonmetastatic thyroid tumors. Study-wide background: It was across blood and tumor or nodule tissue from malignant and benign thyroid patients that repertoires were compared. Regarding the study as a whole: Reported TCR beta diversity, measured in blood and tumor, was significantly higher for malignant thyroid tumors than for benign nodules.

Trimming shortened V by 7 bases and J by 0 bases, and 13 bases separated the two germline ends. Germline V gene lookup returns CDR1 MNHGY and CDR2 SVAAGI. The CDR3 has 14 residues. Every patient was untreated before thyroid surgery. In the original analysis: Building a distant-metastasis classifier for papillary thyroid cancer drew on CDR3 differences across clinicopathological groups. With MiXCR, TCRdb reprocessed the PCR reads. TCRdb assigned the V and J calls; the authors' analysis was not used. This sample carries 50,000 to 65,000 clones, 4% to 4.5% of them seen once, and the ten largest clones take around 20%. This clone was picked up a small number of times. No antigen is known for it.

The sequenced sample consisted of blood. The genes are TRBV6-9 and TRBJ2-7; unclear D gene. This sequence originates from a female donor with papillary thyroid cancer or a benign thyroid nodule (not recorded which). Some clones in this sample may be carry-over from other donors' samples. In DNA, the CDR3 is TGTGCCAGCATTTCGTCCGCTATCTCCTACGAGCAGTACTTC. Translation: CASISSAISYEQYF.